These T cell receptor beta chains were read from a single sample in a study of CD4+ T cells in melanoma. Sequenced by immunoSEQ multiplex PCR; TCRdb stores in-frame clones only, minus some. The top ten hold around an eighth of the sample, which has approximately 12,000 clones, around 71% seen once. The sequenced material came from cells from a culture (not recorded whether cultured in vitro). The receptors originated from a human donor with melanoma. Both conserved end residues are part of each CDR3.

>TRBJ2-7|TRBV10-2
CASSGGVAGASYEQYF
>TRBJ2-1|TRBV2
CASSPVLLAGENNEQFF
>TRBJ1-6|TRBV5-1
CASSLGDLPNSPLHF
>TRBJ2-7|TRBV7-6
CASSLRQGMREQYF
>TRBJ2-7|TRBV7-6
CASSFGEQYF
>TRBJ1-2|TRBV5-1
CASSLAPGGVGYTF
>TRBJ2-5|TRBV5-5
CASSLLSGFQETQYF
>TRBJ2-5|TRBV5-8
CASSGFGQGAETQYF
>TRBJ1-1|TRBV9
CASSVEGRRNTEAFF
>TRBJ1-6|TRBV5-1
CASSLTTGVNSPLHF
>TRBJ2-7|TRBV18
CASSTAQSSYEQYF
>TRBJ2-7|TRBV6-1
CASRRQADSYEQYF
>TRBJ2-4|TRBV6-6
CASSGDSALAKNIQYF
>TRBJ1-4|TRBV5-1
CASSTQPLGSNEKLFF
>TRBJ1-3|TRBV19
CASKERGPSSGNTIYF
>TRBJ1-2|TRBV13
CASSAAGAYYGYTF
>TRBJ2-2|TRBV11-3
CASSLVGSGELFF
>TRBJ2-5|TRBV5-4
CASSWGGQGETQYF
>TRBJ1-2|TRBV27
CASSLMGGTWTNYGYTF
>TRBJ2-7|TRBV7-8
CASSVGQAYEQYF
>TRBJ1-1|TRBV18
CASSQGQGATEAFF
>TRBJ1-2|TRBV6-5
CASSRTGVYGYTF
>TRBJ2-1|TRBV6-6
CASSYSRRGDYNEQFF
>TRBJ2-1|TRBV11-3
CASSQGGGGIPEQFF
>TRBJ2-6|TRBV30
CAWSWGSGANVLTF
>TRBJ1-1|TRBV10-2
CASSWGRMNTEAFF
>TRBJ1-1|TRBV27
CASSLSYSGTKAFF
>TRBJ2-3|TRBV7-8
CASSPGRVTDTQYF
>TRBJ1-6|TRBV11-2
CASSLSYRNYNSPLHF
>TRBJ2-3|TRBV10-3
CAISEPISMDNSDTQYF
>TRBJ2-1|TRBV5-1
CASSASTGAVGEQFF
>TRBJ2-1|TRBV7-2
CASSLVGPGQAYNEQFF
>TRBJ2-3|TRBV9
CASSPRTNLADTQYF
>TRBJ1-4|TRBV7-9
CASSTGQGDRKLFF
>TRBJ2-1|TRBV11-2
CASSMDRGPSRVF
>TRBJ1-6|TRBV5-1
CASSFSADNSPLHF
>TRBJ1-2|TRBV7-3
CASSSSGDGYTF
>TRBJ1-5|TRBV2
CASSRSRGNQPQHF
>TRBJ2-5|TRBV5-5
CASSFGISSLYF
>TRBJ1-4|TRBV4-1
CASSQEPWARGGGVTEKLFF
>TRBJ2-7|TRBV20-1
CSVGSEQYF
>TRBJ2-2|TRBV4-2
CASSQILAANTGELFF
>TRBJ1-1|TRBV18
CASSPPTRVLGTEAFF
>TRBJ1-2|TRBV5-1
CASSFSPDTNYGYTF
>TRBJ2-7|TRBV2
CASTVVGGPYEQYF
>TRBJ1-1|TRBV19
CASSRTGRGTEAFF
>TRBJ1-6|TRBV10-3
CAIRSQGVVGNSPLHF
>TRBJ1-1|TRBV5-1
CASSLSPGSMNTEAFF
>TRBJ1-2|TRBV2
CASRAGVSNYGYTF
>TRBJ2-2|TRBV30
CAWSGLVREMPGANTGELFF
>TRBJ1-5|TRBV4-2
CASSQEFSGGDQPQHF
>TRBJ1-4|TRBV6-6
CASSPRTVSNEKLFF
>TRBJ2-7|TRBV6-6
CASSQKTVPYEQYF
>TRBJ2-7|TRBV6-4
CASSSQGAEQYF
>TRBJ2-7|TRBV6-9
CASSSGRQYEQYF
>TRBJ2-4|TRBV30
CAWRGGTLKNIQYF
>TRBJ1-6|TRBV9
CASSVVPVNSPLHF
>TRBJ1-6|TRBV30
CAWRTGALLHF
>TRBJ1-1|TRBV7-9
CASSLTGWVGGTEAFF